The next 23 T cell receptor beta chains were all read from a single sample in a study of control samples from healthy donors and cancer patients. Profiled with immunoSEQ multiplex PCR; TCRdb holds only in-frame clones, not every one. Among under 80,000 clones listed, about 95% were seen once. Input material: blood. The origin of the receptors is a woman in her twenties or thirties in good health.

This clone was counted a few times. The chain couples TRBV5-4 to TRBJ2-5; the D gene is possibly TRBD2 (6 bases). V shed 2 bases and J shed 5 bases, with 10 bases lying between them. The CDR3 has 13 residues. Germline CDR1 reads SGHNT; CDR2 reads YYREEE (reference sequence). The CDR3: CASSFGGEETQYF. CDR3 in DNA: TGTGCCAGCAGCTTCGGAGGGGAGGAGACCCAGTACTTC.

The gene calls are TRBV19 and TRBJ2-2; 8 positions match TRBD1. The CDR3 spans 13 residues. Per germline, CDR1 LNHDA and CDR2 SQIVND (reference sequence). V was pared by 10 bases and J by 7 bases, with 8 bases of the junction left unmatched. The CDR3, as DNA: TGTGCCATTGAGGACAGGGTAAACGGGGAGCTGTTTTTT. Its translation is CAIEDRVNGELFF.

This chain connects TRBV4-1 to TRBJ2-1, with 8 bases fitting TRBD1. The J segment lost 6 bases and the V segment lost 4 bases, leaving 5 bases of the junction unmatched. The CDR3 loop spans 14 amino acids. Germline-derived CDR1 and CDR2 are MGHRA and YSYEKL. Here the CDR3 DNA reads TGCGCCAGCAGCCCGATAACAGGGGGCAATGAGCAGTTCTTC. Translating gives CASSPITGGNEQFF.

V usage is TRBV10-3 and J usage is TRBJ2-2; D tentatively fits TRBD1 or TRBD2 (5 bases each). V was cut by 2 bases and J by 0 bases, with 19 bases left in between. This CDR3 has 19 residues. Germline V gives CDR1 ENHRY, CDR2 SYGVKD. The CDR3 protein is CAISEGERGYQSNTGELFF. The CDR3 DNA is TGTGCCATCAGTGAGGGGGAGAGGGGATATCAATCGAACACCGGGGAGCTGTTTTTT.

The CDR3 is CASEPTGGDYGYTF. CDR3 coding DNA: TGTGCCAGCGAGCCCACAGGGGGCGACTATGGCTACACCTTC. V usage is TRBV4-2 and J usage is TRBJ1-2; 9 nucleotides align to TRBD1. Unmatched junction bases numbered 7, after V lost 8 bases and J lost 3 bases. Germline V gene lookup returns CDR1 LGHNA and CDR2 YNFKEQ. The CDR3 covers 14 residues.

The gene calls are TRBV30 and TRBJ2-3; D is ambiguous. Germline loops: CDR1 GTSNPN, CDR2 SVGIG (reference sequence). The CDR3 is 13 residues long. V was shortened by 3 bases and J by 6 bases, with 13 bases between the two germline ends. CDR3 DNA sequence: TGTGCCTGGAGCGCCCAAAACTTGGATACGCAGTATTTT. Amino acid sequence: CAWSAQNLDTQYF.

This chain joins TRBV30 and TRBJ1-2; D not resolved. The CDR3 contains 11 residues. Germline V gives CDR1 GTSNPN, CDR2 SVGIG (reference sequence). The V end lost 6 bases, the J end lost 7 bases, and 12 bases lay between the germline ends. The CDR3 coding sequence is TGTGCCTGCCGGGCGGGTTTTGGCTACACCTTC. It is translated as CACRAGFGYTF.

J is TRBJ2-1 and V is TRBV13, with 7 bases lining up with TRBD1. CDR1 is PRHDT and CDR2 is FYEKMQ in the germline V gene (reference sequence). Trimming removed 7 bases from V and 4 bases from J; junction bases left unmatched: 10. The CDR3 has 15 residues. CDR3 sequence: CASKFRDRVYNEQFF. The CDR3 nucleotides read TGTGCCAGCAAGTTCCGGGACAGAGTTTACAATGAGCAGTTCTTC.

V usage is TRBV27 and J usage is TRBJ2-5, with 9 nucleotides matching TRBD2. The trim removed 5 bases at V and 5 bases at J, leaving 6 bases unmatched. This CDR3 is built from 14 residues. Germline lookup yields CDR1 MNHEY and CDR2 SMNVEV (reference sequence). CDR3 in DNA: TGTGCCAGCAGTAGAGCGGGGGGAGGGGAGACCCAGTACTTC. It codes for CASSRAGGGETQYF.

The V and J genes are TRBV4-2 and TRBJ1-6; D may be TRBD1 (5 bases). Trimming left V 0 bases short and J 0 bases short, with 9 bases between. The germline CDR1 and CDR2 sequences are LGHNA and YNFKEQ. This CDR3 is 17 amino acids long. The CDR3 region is CASSQDLDSSYNSPLHF. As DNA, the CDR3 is TGTGCCAGCAGCCAAGATCTCGACAGCTCCTATAATTCACCCCTCCACTTT.

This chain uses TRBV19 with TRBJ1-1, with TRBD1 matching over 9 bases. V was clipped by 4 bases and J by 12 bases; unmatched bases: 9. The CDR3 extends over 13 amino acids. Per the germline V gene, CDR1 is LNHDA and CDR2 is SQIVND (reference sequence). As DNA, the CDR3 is TGTGCCAGTAGTAAGGGACAGGGAGGCCTAACTTTCTTT. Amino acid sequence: CASSKGQGGLTFF. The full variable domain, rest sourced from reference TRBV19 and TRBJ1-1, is DGGITQSPKYLFRKEGQNVTLSCEQNLNHDAMYWYRQDPGQGLRLIYYSQIVNDFQKGDIAEGYSVSREKKESFPLTVTSAQKNPTAFYLCASSKGQGGLTFFGQGTRLTVV.

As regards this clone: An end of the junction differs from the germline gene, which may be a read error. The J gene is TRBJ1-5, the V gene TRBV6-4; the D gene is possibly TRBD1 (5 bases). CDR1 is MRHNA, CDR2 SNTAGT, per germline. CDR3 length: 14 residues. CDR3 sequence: CASGETVPNQPQHF. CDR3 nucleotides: TGTGCCAGCGGTGAGACAGTACCGAATCAGCCCCAGCATTTT.

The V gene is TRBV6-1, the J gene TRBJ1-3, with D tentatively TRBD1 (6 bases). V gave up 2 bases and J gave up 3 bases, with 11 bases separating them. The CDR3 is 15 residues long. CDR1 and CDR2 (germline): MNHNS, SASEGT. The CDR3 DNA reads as TGTGCCAGCAGTGAATTCGGGACACATGGAAACACCATATATTTT. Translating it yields CASSEFGTHGNTIYF.

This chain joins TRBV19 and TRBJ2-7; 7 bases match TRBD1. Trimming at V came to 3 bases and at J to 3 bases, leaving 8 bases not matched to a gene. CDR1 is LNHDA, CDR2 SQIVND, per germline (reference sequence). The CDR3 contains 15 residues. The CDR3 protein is CASSIARAGGYEQYF. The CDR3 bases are TGTGCCAGTAGTATCGCGAGGGCAGGGGGCTACGAGCAGTACTTC.

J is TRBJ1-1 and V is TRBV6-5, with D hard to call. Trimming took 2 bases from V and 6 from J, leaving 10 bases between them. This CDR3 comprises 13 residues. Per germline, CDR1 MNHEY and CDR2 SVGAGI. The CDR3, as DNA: TGTGCCAGCAGTTACCTCCCCGGGTCTGAAGCTTTCTTT. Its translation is CASSYLPGSEAFF.

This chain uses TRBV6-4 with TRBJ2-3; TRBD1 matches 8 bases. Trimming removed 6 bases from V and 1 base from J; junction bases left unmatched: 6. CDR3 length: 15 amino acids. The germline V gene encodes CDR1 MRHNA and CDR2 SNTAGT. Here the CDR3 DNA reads TGTGCCAGCAGCTCCGGGACAGGAGGCACAGATACGCAGTATTTT. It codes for CASSSGTGGTDTQYF.

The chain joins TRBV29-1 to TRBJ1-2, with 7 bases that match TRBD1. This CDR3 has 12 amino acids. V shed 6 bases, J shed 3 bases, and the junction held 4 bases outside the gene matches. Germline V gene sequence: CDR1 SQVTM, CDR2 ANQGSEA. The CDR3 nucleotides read TGCAGCGTACTTGACAGGGACTATGGCTACACCTTC. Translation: CSVLDRDYGYTF.

CDR3: CASSLAGAGNQPQHF. DNA of the CDR3: TGTGCCAGCAGCTTGGCCGGGGCGGGCAATCAGCCCCAGCATTTT. The chain joins TRBV5-4 to TRBJ1-5, with D possibly being TRBD1 (5 bases). The CDR3 is made up of 15 amino acids. V was shortened by 0 bases and J by 2 bases, with 9 bases between the two germline ends. The germline CDR1 and CDR2 sequences are SGHNT and YYREEE (reference sequence). The full variable domain, rest sourced from reference TRBV5-4 and TRBJ1-5, is ETGVTQSPTHLIKTRGQQVTLRCSSQSGHNTVSWYQQALGQGPQFIFQYYREEENGRGNFPPRFSGLQFPNYSSELNVNALELDDSALYLCASSLAGAGNQPQHFGDGTRLSIL.

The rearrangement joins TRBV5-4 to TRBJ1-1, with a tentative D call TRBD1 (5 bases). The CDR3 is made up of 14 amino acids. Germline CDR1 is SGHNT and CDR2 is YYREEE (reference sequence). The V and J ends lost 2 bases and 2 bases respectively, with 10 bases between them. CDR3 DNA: TGTGCCAGCAGCTTTTGGGGGGGAAACACTGAAGCTTTCTTT. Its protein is CASSFWGGNTEAFF.

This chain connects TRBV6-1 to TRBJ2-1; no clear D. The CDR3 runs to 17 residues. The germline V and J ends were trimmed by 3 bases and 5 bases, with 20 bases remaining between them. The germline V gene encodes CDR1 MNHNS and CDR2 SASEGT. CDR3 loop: CASSDASDITINNEQFF. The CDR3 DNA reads TGTGCCAGCAGTGATGCCTCTGACATAACAATAAACAATGAGCAGTTCTTC.

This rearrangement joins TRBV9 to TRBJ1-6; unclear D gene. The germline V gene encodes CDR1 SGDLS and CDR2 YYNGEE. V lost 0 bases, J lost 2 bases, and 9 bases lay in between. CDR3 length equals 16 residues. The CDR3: CASSVGREAYNSPLHF. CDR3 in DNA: TGTGCCAGCAGCGTAGGTAGGGAGGCCTATAATTCACCCCTCCACTTT.

CDR3 sequence: CASSFPLGTESYGYTF. CDR3 bases: TGTGCCAGCAGTTTTCCCCTCGGGACCGAAAGCTATGGCTACACCTTC. V and J are TRBV28 and TRBJ1-2, with a possible D match to TRBD1 (5 bases). V was clipped by 3 bases and J by 4 bases, with 18 bases between them. The germline gives CDR1 MDHEN, CDR2 SYDVKM. This CDR3 is 16 amino acids long.

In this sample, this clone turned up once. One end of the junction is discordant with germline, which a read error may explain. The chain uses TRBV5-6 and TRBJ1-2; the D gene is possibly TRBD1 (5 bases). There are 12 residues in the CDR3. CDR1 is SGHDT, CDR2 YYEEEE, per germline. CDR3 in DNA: TGTGCCAGCAGCTTCGGGACTACGACCACCATCTTC. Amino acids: CASSFGTTTTIF.